The 15 T cell receptor beta chains given below trace back to one sample, sequenced in a study of blood T cell repertoires in COVID-19. Here immunoSEQ multiplex PCR was the method, and the copy in TCRdb shows in-frame clones only, minus some. The sample has 85,000 to 120,000 clones; roughly 82% are singletons. The material sequenced was peripheral blood. The receptors here all came from a human donor in a cohort sampled during active COVID-19.

The CDR3 reads CASSTGQSHSPQHF. CDR3 sequence (DNA): TGTGCCAGCAGTACCGGACAGAGCCACTCGCCCCAGCATTTT. The chain links TRBV6-5 to TRBJ1-5, with D possibly TRBD1 on 6 matching bases. This CDR3 is built from 14 residues. Germline V gene sequence: CDR1 MNHEY, CDR2 SVGAGI. V lost 5 bases, J lost 9 bases, and 17 bases lay in between.

On this clone itself: A junction end diverges from the germline sequence, so it may reflect a read error. The rearrangement uses TRBV4-3 and TRBJ2-1; 8 bases fit TRBD2. CDR1 is LGHNA, CDR2 YSLEER, per germline. This CDR3 has 14 residues. The CDR3 DNA is TGCGCCAGCAGCCAAGACGCGGGGGGCCTTGAGGAGTTCTTC. Its translation is CASSQDAGGLEEFF.

V gene TRBV9 combines with J gene TRBJ2-5, with 14 bases lining up with TRBD2. This CDR3 is built from 17 residues. V shed 3 bases and J 5 bases; nucleotides not matched to a gene: 9. CDR1 SGDLS and CDR2 YYNGEE come from the germline V gene. The CDR3 bases are TGTGCCAGCAGCGATGGGGGACTAGCGGGGGCCGGGGAGACCCAGTACTTC. Its translation: CASSDGGLAGAGETQYF.

The V gene is TRBV5-1, the J gene TRBJ2-1; maybe TRBD2 (7 bases). Trimming removed 5 bases from V and 7 bases from J, with 16 bases in between. Per the germline V gene, CDR1 is SGHRS and CDR2 is YFSETQ. The CDR3 has 14 residues. The CDR3 coding sequence is TGCGCCAGCAGGCTGGGAGGGGGAGAGAATGAGCAGTTCTTC. This encodes CASRLGGGENEQFF.

The chain combines TRBV9 with TRBJ2-3; TRBD2 matches at 14 bases. CDR3 length: 17 amino acids. After removal of 3 bases from V and 5 bases from J, the junction contained 8 bases not matched to a gene. Germline CDR1 and CDR2: SGDLS and YYNGEE. The CDR3 sequence is CASSASATSGGEDTQYF. The DNA of the CDR3 is TGTGCCAGCAGCGCCTCCGCGACTAGCGGGGGGGAAGATACGCAGTATTTT.

In this sample, this clone turned up a few times. This chain's CDR3 is CASSSGAGGPGNTIYF. In DNA form, the CDR3 reads TGTGCCAGCAGCTCAGGGGCGGGGGGCCCTGGAAACACCATATATTTT. The chain carries TRBV7-8 and TRBJ1-3; the D gene is possibly TRBD1 (6 bases). From germline, CDR1 is SGHVS and CDR2 FQNEAQ. V was clipped by 4 bases and J by 2 bases, with 15 bases between them. The CDR3 has 16 amino acids.

V usage is TRBV18 and J usage is TRBJ1-5; the match to TRBD1 covers 7 bases. The CDR3 covers 13 residues. J was trimmed by 7 bases and V by 2 bases; bases with no gene match: 2. Germline V gene lookup returns CDR1 KGHSH and CDR2 LQKENI. As DNA, the CDR3 is TGTGCCAGCTCACCAACAGGGGACCAGCCCCAGCATTTT. This gives the protein CASSPTGDQPQHF.

This sequence joins TRBV27 and TRBJ1-4; 8 nucleotides match TRBD1. This CDR3 comprises 16 residues. Germline V gene sequence: CDR1 MNHEY, CDR2 SMNVEV (reference sequence). V shed 2 bases and J 8 bases; nucleotides not matched to a gene: 10. The CDR3 region has the DNA TGTGCCAGCAGTTTAGAGGCAGGGGGCGACTTGGAAAAACTGTTTTTT. Residues: CASSLEAGGDLEKLFF. The whole variable domain, filled in from reference TRBV27 and TRBJ1-4, reads EAQVTQNPRYLITVTGKKLTVTCSQNMNHEYMSWYRQDPGLGLRQIYYSMNVEVTDKGDVPEGYKVSRKEKRNFPLILESPSPNQTSLYFCASSLEAGGDLEKLFFGSGTQLSVL.

The V call is TRBV19, the J call TRBJ1-6, with D maybe TRBD1 (5 bases). V lost 0 bases and J lost 9, with 9 bases in between. Germline CDR1 is LNHDA and CDR2 is SQIVND (reference sequence). This CDR3 contains 14 residues. In DNA form, the CDR3 reads TGTGCCAGTAGTATAGAAGGGGTGCGTTCACCCCTCCACTTT. Translated, it gives CASSIEGVRSPLHF.

The CDR3 protein is CASSPVRLATETQYF. Written as DNA, the CDR3 is TGTGCCAGCAGCCCGGTCCGGCTAGCGACTGAGACCCAGTACTTC. V is TRBV7-2 and J is TRBJ2-5, with a possible D match to TRBD2 (6 bases). Trimming pared 5 bases from V and 5 bases from J, leaving 18 bases between. The CDR3 covers 15 residues. Germline values: CDR1 SGHTA, CDR2 FQGNSA.

This clone has just one count. The V call is TRBV7-3, the J call TRBJ2-6; D may be TRBD2 (5 bases). Between the trimmed V and J ends, which lost 4 bases and 0 bases, there was a span of 13 bases. Germline assignment: CDR1 SGHTA and CDR2 FQGTGA. The CDR3 covers 17 residues. The CDR3 sequence: CASSSFGGDSGANVLTF. CDR3 nucleotide sequence: TGTGCCAGCAGCTCCTTCGGAGGTGACTCTGGGGCCAACGTCCTGACTTTC.

This clone was seen just once. The V call is TRBV18, the J call TRBJ1-1; D gene unclear. This CDR3 is built from 14 residues. V gave up 3 bases and J gave up 2 bases, with 10 bases separating them. CDR1 is KGHSH and CDR2 is LQKENI in the germline V gene. CDR3 in amino acids: CASSPSGSNTEAFF. Here the CDR3 DNA reads TGTGCCAGCTCACCCTCCGGGTCCAACACTGAAGCTTTCTTT.

The chain has TRBV6-6 and TRBJ2-7; D is uncertain. The ends were cut back, 0 bases at V and 7 bases at J, with 10 bases in the middle. Per the germline V gene, CDR1 is MNHNY and CDR2 is SVGAGI (reference sequence). The CDR3 contains 13 residues. CDR3 sequence reads: CASSYSWSGEQYF. Written as DNA, the CDR3 is TGTGCCAGCAGTTACTCCTGGTCCGGGGAGCAGTACTTC.

The chain employs TRBV6-2 or TRBV6-3 and TRBJ2-7; 7 bases map to TRBD1. In germline, CDR1 is MNHEY, CDR2 SVGEGT. J was trimmed by 2 bases and V by 0 bases; bases with no gene match: 10. This CDR3 has 17 residues. CDR3 sequence reads: CASSYSSKTGLTYEQYF. The DNA for the CDR3 is TGTGCCAGCAGTTACTCGAGTAAGACAGGGTTAACCTACGAGCAGTACTTC.

The chain has TRBV6-2 or TRBV6-3 and TRBJ2-2; 7 bases align to TRBD2. CDR1 MNHEY and CDR2 SVGEGT come from the germline V gene. Germline trimming cut 2 bases from V and 1 base from J; bases unmatched to any gene: 13. The CDR3 extends over 19 amino acids. The chain's CDR3 is CASSYPPPLAGVNTGELFF. The CDR3 DNA reads TGTGCCAGCAGTTACCCCCCCCCACTGGCGGGGGTGAACACCGGGGAGCTGTTTTTT.